This T cell receptor beta chain was sequenced in a study of blood T cells in healthy people across ages. Study-level points and caveats: Researchers said unsorted PBMCs prevented a conclusive naive versus antigen-experienced comparison. Estimated diversity, derived from one million T cells, was regarded as an underestimate.

Sample-barcoded 5' priming and a J-beta primer mix drove a second PCR of about 7 to 11 cycles. Each cDNA molecule carried a tag from a template-switch adaptor that contained 12 random nucleotides. The study obtained at least 2.5 million CDR3-containing paired-end reads from every sample. MiXCR, applied by TCRdb to the 5' RACE reads, yields one record per CDR3 protein. This sample has around 1,700,000 distinct CDR3 sequences, with over 25% found just once. This clonotype occurred a few times. No antigen is known for it. CDR1 and CDR2 from the germline V gene are SGDLS and YYNGEE. The CDR3 is 15 residues long. The trim removed 3 bases at V and 11 bases at J, leaving 15 bases unmatched.

The sample comprised blood. The chain employs TRBV9 and TRBJ2-5; TRBD2 matches at 8 bases. The sequence derives from a woman aged 25 to 39 in good health. This CDR3 reads CASSESGSALREQYF. In DNA form, the CDR3 reads TGTGCCAGCAGCGAGAGCGGGAGCGCGCTACGAGAGCAGTACTTC.